This T cell receptor beta chain was identified in a study of vaccination effects on CD4 cells after COVID-19. Whole-study findings and limits: From healthy vaccinees, only 1 of 255 vaccine-induced clones also reacted to common cold coronaviruses. Early post-infection timepoints were absent, and convalescent patients were few. Marked clonal contraction of infection- and vaccine-induced clones was seen late after vaccination.

Germline CDR1 is LGHDT and CDR2 is YNNKEL (reference sequence). With V trimmed by 4 bases and J by 2 bases, 3 bases remained unmatched. The CDR3 runs to 15 residues. About this clone itself: Its target is not known.

Some clones are missing from TCRdb's copy, which holds only in-frame ones; the method was immunoSEQ multiplex PCR. Of roughly 25,000 clones in the sample, 65% to 75% were seen once. Antigen-specific CD4+ T cell clonotypes were called by their expansion after viral peptide-pool culture in ViraFEST. Following culture for about 11 days, CD4+ T cells were isolated. Vaccine recipients, nucleocapsid antibody negative, had no prior SARS-CoV-2 infection. IL-2 at around 9.8 IU/ml and peptides at roughly 10 ug/ml were added to cultured PBMC, around 2.2 million per well. The sequence came from a human donor who received a COVID-19 vaccine. Sequenced here: CD4+ T cells from PBMCs cultured with SARS-CoV-2 spike peptides, sampled before COVID-19 vaccination. This chain joins TRBV3-1 (or the pseudogene TRBV3-2) and TRBJ2-7; 12 bases align to TRBD2. Written as DNA, the CDR3 is TGTGCCAGCAGCCCTCTAGCGGGAGGGCCCTACGAGCAGTACTTC. Encoded protein: CASSPLAGGPYEQYF.